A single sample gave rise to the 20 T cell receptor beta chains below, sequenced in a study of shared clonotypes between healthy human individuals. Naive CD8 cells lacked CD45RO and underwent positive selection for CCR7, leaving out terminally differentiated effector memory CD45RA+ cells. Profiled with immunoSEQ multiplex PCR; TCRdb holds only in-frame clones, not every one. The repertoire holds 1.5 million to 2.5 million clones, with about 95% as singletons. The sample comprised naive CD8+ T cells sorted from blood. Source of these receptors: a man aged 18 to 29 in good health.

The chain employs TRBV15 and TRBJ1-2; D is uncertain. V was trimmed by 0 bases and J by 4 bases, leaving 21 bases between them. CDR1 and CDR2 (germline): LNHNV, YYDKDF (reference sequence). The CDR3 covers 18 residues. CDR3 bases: TGTGCCACCAGCAGAGACATGGCAGGCTCCCCTGCCGGCTATGGCTACACCTTC. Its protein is CATSRDMAGSPAGYGYTF.

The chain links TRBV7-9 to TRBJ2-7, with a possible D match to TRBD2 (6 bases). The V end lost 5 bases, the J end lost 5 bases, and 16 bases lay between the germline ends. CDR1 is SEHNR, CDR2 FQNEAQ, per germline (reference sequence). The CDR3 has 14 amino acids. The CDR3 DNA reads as TGTGCCAGCAGCGAATCGGCAGGGAGGAACGAGCAGTACTTC. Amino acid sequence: CASSESAGRNEQYF.

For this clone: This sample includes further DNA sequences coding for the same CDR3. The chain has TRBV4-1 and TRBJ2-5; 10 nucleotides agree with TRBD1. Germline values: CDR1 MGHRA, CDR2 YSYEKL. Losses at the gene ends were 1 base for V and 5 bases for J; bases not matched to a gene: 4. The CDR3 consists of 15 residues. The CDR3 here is CASSQGTGGEETQYF. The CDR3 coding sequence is TGCGCCAGCAGCCAAGGGACAGGGGGGGAGGAGACCCAGTACTTC.

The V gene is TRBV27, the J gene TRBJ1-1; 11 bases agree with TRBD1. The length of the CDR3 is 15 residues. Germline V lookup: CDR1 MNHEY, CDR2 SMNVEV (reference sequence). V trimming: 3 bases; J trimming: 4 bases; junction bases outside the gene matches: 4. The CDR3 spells CASSFLGQGATEAFF. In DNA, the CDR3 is TGTGCCAGCAGTTTCCTAGGACAGGGGGCCACTGAAGCTTTCTTT.

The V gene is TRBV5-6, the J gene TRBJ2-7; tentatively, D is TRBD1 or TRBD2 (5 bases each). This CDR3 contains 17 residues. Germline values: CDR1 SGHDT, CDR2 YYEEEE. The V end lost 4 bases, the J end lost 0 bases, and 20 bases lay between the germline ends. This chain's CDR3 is CASSGSLEGPLSYEQYF. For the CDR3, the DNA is TGTGCCAGCAGCGGGTCGTTAGAGGGGCCCCTCTCCTACGAGCAGTACTTC. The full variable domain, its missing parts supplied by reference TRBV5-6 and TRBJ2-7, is DAGVTQSPTHLIKTRGQQVTLRCSPKSGHDTVSWYQQALGQGPQFIFQYYEEEERQRGNFPDRFSGHQFPNYSSELNVNALLLGDSALYLCASSGSLEGPLSYEQYFGPGTRLTVT.

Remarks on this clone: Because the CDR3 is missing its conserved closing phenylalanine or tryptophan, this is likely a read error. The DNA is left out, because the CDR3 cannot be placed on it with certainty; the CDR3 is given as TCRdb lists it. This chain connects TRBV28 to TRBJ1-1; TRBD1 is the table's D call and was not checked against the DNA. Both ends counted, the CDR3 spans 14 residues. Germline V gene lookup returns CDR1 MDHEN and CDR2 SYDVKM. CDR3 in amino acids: CASSSQPQGYTEGI.

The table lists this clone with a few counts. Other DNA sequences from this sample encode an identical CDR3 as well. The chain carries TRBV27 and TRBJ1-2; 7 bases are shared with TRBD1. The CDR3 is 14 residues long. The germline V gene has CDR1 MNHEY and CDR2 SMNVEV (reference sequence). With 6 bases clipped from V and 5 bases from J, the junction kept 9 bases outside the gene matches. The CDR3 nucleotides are TGTGCCAGCAGCCCTGGCGCAGGGGGTTATGGCTACACCTTC. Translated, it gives CASSPGAGGYGYTF.

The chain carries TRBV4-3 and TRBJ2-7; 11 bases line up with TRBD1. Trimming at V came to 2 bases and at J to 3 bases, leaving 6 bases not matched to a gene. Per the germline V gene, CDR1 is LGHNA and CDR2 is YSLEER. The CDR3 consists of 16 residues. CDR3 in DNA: TGCGCCAGCAGCCAATCTCGGACAGGGGGCGGCTACGAGCAGTACTTC. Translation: CASSQSRTGGGYEQYF.

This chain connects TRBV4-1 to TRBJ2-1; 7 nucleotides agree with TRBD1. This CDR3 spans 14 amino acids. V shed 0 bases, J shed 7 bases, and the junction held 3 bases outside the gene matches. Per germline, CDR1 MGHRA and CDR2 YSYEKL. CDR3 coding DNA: TGCGCCAGCAGCCAAGATAAGGGGGCAAATGAGCAGTTCTTC. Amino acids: CASSQDKGANEQFF.

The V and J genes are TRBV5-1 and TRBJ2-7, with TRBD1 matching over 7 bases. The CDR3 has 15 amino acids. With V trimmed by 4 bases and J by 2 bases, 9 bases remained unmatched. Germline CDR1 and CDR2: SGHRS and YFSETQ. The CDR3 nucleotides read TGCGCCAGCAGCCCCGGGACAGTAAGCACCTACGAGCAGTACTTC. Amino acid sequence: CASSPGTVSTYEQYF.

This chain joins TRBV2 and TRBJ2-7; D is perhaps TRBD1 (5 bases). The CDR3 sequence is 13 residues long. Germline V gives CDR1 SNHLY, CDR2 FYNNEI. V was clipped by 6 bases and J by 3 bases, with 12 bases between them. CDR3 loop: CASRVDTGYEQYF. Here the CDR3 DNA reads TGTGCCAGCAGGGTGGACACAGGCTACGAGCAGTACTTC.

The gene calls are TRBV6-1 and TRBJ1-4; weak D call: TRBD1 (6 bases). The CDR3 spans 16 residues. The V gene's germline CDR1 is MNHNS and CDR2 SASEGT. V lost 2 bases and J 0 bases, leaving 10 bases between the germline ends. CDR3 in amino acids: CASSEPDSATNEKLFF. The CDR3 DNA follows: TGTGCCAGCAGTGAACCGGACAGTGCAACTAATGAAAAACTGTTTTTT.

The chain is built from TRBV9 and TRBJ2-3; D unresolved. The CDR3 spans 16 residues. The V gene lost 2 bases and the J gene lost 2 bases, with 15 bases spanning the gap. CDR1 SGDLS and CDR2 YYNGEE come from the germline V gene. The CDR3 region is CASSVDPAAPTDTQYF. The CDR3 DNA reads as TGTGCCAGCAGCGTGGATCCAGCCGCCCCCACAGATACGCAGTATTTT.

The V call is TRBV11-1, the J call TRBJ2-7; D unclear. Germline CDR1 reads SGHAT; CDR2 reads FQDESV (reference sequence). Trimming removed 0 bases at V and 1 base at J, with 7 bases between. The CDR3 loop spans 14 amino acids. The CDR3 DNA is TGTGCCAGCAGCTTAGCCCCAGCATCCTACGAGCAGTACTTC. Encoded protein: CASSLAPASYEQYF.

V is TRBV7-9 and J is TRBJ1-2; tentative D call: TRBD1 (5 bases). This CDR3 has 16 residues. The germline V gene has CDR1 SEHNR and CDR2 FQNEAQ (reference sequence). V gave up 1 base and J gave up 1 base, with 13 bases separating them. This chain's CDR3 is CASSLDMGPGNYGYTF. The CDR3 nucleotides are TGTGCCAGCAGCTTAGATATGGGGCCAGGTAACTATGGCTACACCTTC.

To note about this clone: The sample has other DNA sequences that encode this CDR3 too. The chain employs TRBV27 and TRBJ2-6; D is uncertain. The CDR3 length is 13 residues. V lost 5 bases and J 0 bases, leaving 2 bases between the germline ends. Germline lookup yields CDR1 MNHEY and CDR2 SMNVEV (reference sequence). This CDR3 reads CASSRSGANVLTF. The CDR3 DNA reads TGTGCCAGCAGTCGCTCTGGGGCCAACGTCCTGACTTTC.

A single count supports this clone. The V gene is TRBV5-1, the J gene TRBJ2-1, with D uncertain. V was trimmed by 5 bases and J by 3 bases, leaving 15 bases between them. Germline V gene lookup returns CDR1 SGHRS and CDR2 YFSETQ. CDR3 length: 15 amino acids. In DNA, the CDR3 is TGCGCCAGCAGACCTGACAAACCTTTCTACAATGAGCAGTTCTTC. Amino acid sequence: CASRPDKPFYNEQFF.

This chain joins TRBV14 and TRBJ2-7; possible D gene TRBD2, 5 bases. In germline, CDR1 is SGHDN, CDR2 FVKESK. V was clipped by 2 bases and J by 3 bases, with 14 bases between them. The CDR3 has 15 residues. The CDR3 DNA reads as TGTGCCAGCAGCCAACTAAGCGGATTCGTCTACGAGCAGTACTTC. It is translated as CASSQLSGFVYEQYF.

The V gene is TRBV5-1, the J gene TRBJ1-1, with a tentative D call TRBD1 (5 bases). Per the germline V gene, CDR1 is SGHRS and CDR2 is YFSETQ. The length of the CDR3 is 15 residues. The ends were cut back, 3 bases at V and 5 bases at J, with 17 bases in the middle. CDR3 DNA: TGCGCCAGCAGCTCAGCGACAGTTCGGGTAACTGAAGCTTTCTTT. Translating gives CASSSATVRVTEAFF.

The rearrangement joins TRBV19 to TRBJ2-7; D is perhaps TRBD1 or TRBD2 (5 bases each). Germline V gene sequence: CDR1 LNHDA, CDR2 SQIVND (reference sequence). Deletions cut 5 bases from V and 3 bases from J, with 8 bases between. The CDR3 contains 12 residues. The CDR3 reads CASSGTLYEQYF. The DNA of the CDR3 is TGTGCCAGTAGTGGGACCCTCTACGAGCAGTACTTC.